A single T cell receptor (beta chain) is shown here with its context. Germline V lookup: CDR1 SGHTA, CDR2 FQGNSA. This CDR3 has 13 residues. Between the trimmed V and J ends, which lost 6 bases and 5 bases, there was a span of 13 bases. The entry originates in a study of T-cell reconstitution after alpha-beta-depleted transplantation in children. Unique molecular identifiers were built into the TCRbeta library. MiXCR, applied by TCRdb to the PCR reads, yields one record per CDR3 protein. Here the sample spans over 550,000 distinct CDR3 sequences, more than 9% being singletons. The clonotype comes from a human donor who donated a stem cell graft to a child with acute myeloid leukemia. Specimen: PBMCs from the stem cell graft donor, collected from the stem cell graft. This chain connects TRBV7-2 to TRBJ2-5; no clear D. The CDR3 region has the DNA TGTGCCAGCAGTTCAAACTTGGGGGAGACCCAGTACTTC. It translates to CASSSNLGETQYF.